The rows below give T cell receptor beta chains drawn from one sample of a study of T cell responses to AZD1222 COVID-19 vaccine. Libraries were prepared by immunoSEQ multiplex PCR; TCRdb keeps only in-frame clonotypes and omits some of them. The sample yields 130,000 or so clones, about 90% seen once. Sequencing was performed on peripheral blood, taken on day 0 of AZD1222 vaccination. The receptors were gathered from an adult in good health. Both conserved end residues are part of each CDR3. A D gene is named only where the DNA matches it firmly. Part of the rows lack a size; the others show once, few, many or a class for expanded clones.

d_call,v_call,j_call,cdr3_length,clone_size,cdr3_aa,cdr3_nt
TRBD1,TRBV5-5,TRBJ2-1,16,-,CASSLVTGGNDNEQFF,TGTGCCAGCAGCTTGGTGACAGGGGGCAACGACAATGAGCAGTTCTTC
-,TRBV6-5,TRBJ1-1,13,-,CASHRDSNTEAFF,TGTGCCAGTCACAGGGATTCGAACACTGAAGCTTTCTTT
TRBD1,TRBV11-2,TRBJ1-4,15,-,CASSKGQVSNEKLFF,TGTGCCAGCAGTAAAGGACAGGTTTCGAATGAAAAACTGTTTTTT
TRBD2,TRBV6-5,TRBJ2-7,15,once,CASKKSAGGPREQYF,TGTGCCAGCAAGAAAAGTGCGGGAGGGCCGCGGGAGCAGTACTTC
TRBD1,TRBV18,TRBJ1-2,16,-,CASSRLGQGGNYGYTF,TGTGCCAGCTCACGACTTGGACAGGGGGGAAACTATGGCTACACCTTC
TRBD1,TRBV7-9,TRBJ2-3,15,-,CASSSYGDRTDTQYF,TGTGCCAGCAGCTCATATGGGGACAGGACAGATACGCAGTATTTT
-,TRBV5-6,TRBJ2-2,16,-,CASSPGQRANTGELFF,TGTGCCAGCAGCCCGGGGCAGCGCGCGAACACCGGGGAGCTGTTTTTT
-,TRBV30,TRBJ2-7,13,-,CAWSLGLVYEQYF,TGTGCCTGGAGTCTCGGTCTGGTTTACGAGCAGTACTTC
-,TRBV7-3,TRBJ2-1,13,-,CASSFTTGDEQFF,TGTGCCAGCAGCTTTACTACCGGGGATGAGCAGTTCTTC
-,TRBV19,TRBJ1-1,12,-,CASREANTEAFF,TGTGCCAGTCGTGAGGCGAACACTGAAGCTTTCTTT
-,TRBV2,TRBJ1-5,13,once,CASSENGEKPQHF,TGTGCCAGCAGTGAAAACGGGGAAAAGCCCCAGCATTTT
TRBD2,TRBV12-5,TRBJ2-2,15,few,CASGSSGRFTGELFF,TGTGCTAGTGGCTCTAGCGGGAGATTCACCGGGGAGCTGTTTTTT
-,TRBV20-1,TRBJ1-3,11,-,CSASYGNTIYF,TGCAGTGCTAGTTACGGAAACACCATATATTTT
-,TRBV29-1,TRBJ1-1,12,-,CSVEGRFPEAFF,TGCAGCGTTGAAGGCAGATTTCCTGAAGCTTTCTTT
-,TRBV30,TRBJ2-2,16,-,CAWSVHGTPNTGELFF,TGTGCCTGGAGTGTACATGGGACTCCGAACACCGGGGAGCTGTTTTTT
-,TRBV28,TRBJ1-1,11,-,CAMQRGTEAFF,TGTGCCATGCAGAGGGGCACTGAAGCTTTCTTT
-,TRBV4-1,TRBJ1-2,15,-,CASSRETPANYGYTF,TGCGCCAGCAGCCGTGAAACGCCTGCTAACTATGGCTACACCTTC
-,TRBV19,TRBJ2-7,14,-,CASSKNRVSYEQYF,TGTGCCAGTAGTAAGAACAGGGTCTCCTACGAGCAGTACTTC
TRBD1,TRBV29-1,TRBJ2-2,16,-,CSVTRGDRGLDGELFF,TGCAGCGTAACCCGCGGGGACAGGGGGCTGGACGGGGAGCTGTTTTTT
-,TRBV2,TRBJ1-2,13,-,CASSVWTNDGYTF,TGTGCCAGCAGTGTATGGACAAATGATGGCTACACCTTC
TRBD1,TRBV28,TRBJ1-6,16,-,CASSDGTDFYNSPLHF,TGTGCCAGCAGCGACGGGACAGACTTTTATAATTCACCCCTCCACTTT
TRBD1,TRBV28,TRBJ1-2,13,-,CASSYTGGYGYTF,TGTGCCAGCAGTTATACAGGGGGGTATGGCTACACCTTC
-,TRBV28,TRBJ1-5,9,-,CASSPPQHF,TGTGCCAGCAGTCCGCCCCAGCATTTT
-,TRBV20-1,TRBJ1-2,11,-,CSATGQVGYTF,TGCAGTGCCACAGGGCAGGTTGGCTACACCTTC
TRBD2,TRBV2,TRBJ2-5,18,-,CASRFISGAGGYQETQYF,TGTGCCAGCAGATTCATATCAGGAGCGGGAGGGTACCAAGAGACCCAGTACTTC
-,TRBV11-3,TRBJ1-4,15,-,CASSLVRSANEKLFF,TGTGCCAGCAGCTTAGTTCGCAGTGCTAATGAAAAACTGTTTTTT
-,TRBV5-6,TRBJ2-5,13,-,CASSLAAQETQYF,TGTGCCAGCAGCTTGGCCGCTCAAGAGACCCAGTACTTC
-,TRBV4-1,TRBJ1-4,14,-,CASTRGLTNEKLFF,TGCGCCAGCACCCGGGGTTTAACTAATGAAAAACTGTTTTTT
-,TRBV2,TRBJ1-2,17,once,CASSPPGPWLDNYGYTF,TGTGCCAGCAGTCCCCCGGGACCCTGGCTGGATAACTATGGCTACACCTTC
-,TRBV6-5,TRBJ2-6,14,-,CASKVKSGANVLTF,TGTGCCAGTAAAGTAAAATCTGGGGCCAACGTCCTGACTTTC
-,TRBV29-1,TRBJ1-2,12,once,CSVDHRAYGYTF,TGCAGCGTTGACCATAGGGCCTATGGCTACACCTTC
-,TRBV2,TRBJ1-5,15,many,CASSEWTDSNQPQHF,TGTGCCAGCAGTGAATGGACAGATAGCAATCAGCCCCAGCATTTT
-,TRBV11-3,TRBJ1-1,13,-,CASSLNRDTEAFF,TGTGCCAGCAGCTTAAACAGGGACACTGAAGCTTTCTTT
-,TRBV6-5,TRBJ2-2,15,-,CASSYSSRVSGELFF,TGTGCCAGCAGTTACTCTTCCAGGGTCAGCGGGGAGCTGTTTTTT
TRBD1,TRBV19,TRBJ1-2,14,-,CASSIGDRNYGYTF,TGTGCCAGTAGTATAGGGGACAGAAACTATGGCTACACCTTC
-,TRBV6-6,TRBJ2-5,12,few,CASSYSLETQYF,TGTGCCAGCAGTTACTCGCTAGAGACCCAGTACTTC
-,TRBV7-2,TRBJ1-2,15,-,CASSPDLGFNYGYTF,TGTGCCAGCAGCCCCGACTTAGGGTTCAACTATGGCTACACCTTC
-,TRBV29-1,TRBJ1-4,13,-,CSVEGSGGEKLFF,TGCAGCGTTGAAGGTTCCGGGGGGGAAAAACTGTTTTTT
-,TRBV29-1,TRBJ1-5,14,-,CSATTLGVGQPQHF,TGCAGCGCCACCACCCTGGGGGTCGGTCAGCCCCAGCATTTT
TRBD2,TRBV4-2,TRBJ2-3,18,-,CASSQPRLAGDSTDTQYF,TGTGCCAGCAGCCAACCAAGACTAGCGGGAGACAGCACAGATACGCAGTATTTT
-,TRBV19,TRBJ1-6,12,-,CASSIVNSPLHF,TGTGCCAGTAGTATCGTCAATTCACCCCTCCACTTT
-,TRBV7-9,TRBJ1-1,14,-,CASSYQDKTTEAFF,TGTGCCAGCAGCTATCAGGACAAGACCACTGAAGCTTTCTTT
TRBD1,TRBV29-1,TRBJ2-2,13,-,CSGQGMRAGELFF,TGCAGCGGACAGGGGATGCGTGCCGGGGAGCTGTTTTTT
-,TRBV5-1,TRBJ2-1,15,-,CASSFTTTNYNEQFF,TGCGCCAGCAGCTTCACCACCACCAACTACAATGAGCAGTTCTTC
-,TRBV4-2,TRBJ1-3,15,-,CASSQDSGSGNTIYF,TGTGCCAGCAGCCAAGATTCCGGCAGTGGAAACACCATATATTTT
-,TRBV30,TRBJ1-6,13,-,CAWTPGGDSPLHF,TGTGCCTGGACCCCCGGGGGGGATTCACCCCTCCACTTT
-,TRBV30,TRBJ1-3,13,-,CAWSAGAGNTIYF,TGTGCCTGGAGTGCAGGGGCTGGAAACACCATATATTTT
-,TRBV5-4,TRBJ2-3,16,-,CASSDSRQRSTDTQYF,TGTGCCAGCAGCGATTCCCGACAGAGAAGCACAGATACGCAGTATTTT
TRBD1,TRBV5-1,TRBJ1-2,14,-,CASSPGGQGVGYTF,TGCGCCAGCAGCCCGGGCGGACAGGGTGTTGGCTACACCTTC
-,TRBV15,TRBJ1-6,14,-,CATSRDLSGPSLEF,TGTGCCACCAGCAGAGATCTATCGGGGCCCAGCCTAGAATTT
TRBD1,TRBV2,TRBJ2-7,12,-,CASSPGGSEQYF,TGTGCCAGCAGTCCAGGGGGTAGCGAGCAGTACTTC
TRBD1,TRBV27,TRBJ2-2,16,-,CASSYRGHRDTGELFF,TGTGCCAGCAGTTACAGGGGGCATCGGGACACCGGGGAGCTGTTTTTT
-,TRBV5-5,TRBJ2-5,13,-,CASSTDGEETQYF,TGTGCCAGCAGCACGGACGGGGAAGAGACCCAGTACTTC